This note documents a single TCR beta chain sequence. The antigen is unknown. This table comes from immunoSEQ multiplex PCR, and its TCRdb copy is limited to in-frame clones, with some not included. The sample consists of over a million clones, 70% to 80% of them appearing once. The data were obtained in a study of shared clonotypes between healthy human individuals. Study-level points and caveats: Four donors had 4% to 6.5% of their naive CD4 clonotypes in common. Researchers sampled only blood; tissue repertoires likely differ.

V lost 2 bases and J lost 2, with 13 bases in between. Germline values: CDR1 KGHSH, CDR2 LQKENI. The CDR3 loop spans 15 amino acids. This receptor was taken from a man younger than 30 in good health. Some clones in this sample may be carry-over from other donors' samples. The sample was memory CD4+ T cells from PBMCs. Specified subset: CD45RA-negative fraction. V is TRBV18 and J is TRBJ2-7, with D possibly TRBD1 on 6 matching bases. The CDR3 loop reads CASSPYRDTTYEQYF. For the CDR3, the DNA is TGTGCCAGCTCACCATACCGGGACACTACCTACGAGCAGTACTTC.